This T cell receptor beta chain is from a study of shared clonotypes between healthy human individuals. Of note for this clone: Its specificity is unknown.

The CDR3 runs to 14 residues. Germline V CDR1 and CDR2: SGHTA, FQGNSA. The V gene lost 3 bases and the J gene lost 5 bases, with 10 bases spanning the gap. Produced via immunoSEQ multiplex PCR; TCRdb's table is partial and in-frame only. Of about 2.4 million clones detected, approximately 93% appear once; the ten largest clones hold 0.36%. CD45RA+ naive and CD45RA-negative memory subsets were separated from CD4+ cells. Study-wide points: Shared clonotypes: roughly 4.7% naive CD4, around 3.7% naive CD8, under 2.5% memory CD4, about 0.41% memory CD8. The sole specimen, blood, was sampled, and tissue repertoires likely differ.

Sequenced input: naive CD4+ T cells from PBMCs. Subset given: CD45RA+ positively selected. The receptor comes from a man younger than 35 in good health. Some clones in this sample may be carry-over from other donors' samples. The rearrangement uses TRBV7-2 and TRBJ2-2; no clear D gene. This chain's CDR3 is CASSFSGVTGELFF. The CDR3 nucleotides read TGTGCCAGCAGCTTCAGTGGGGTTACCGGGGAGCTGTTTTTT.